Reported below is one T cell receptor (beta chain). The record originates from a study of blood T cell repertoires in COVID-19. In the authors' methods: Quantification of nucleated cells was approximated via reference gene primer amplification. Repertoires were generated with immunoSEQ multiplex PCR, while TCRdb's copy carries only in-frame clones and drops some. V and J calls and clone size come straight from that table; D and trimming were deduced from the DNA. This sample has more than 400,000 clones; 80% to 95% occur once, and the top ten carry about 0.6%. The CDR3 length is 13 residues. Germline V gene lookup returns CDR1 SGHNT and CDR2 YYREEE (reference sequence). Trimming removed 3 bases from V and 3 bases from J; junction bases left unmatched: 2. In terms of age and location, participants ranged from roughly 18 to 90 years and lived in around 22 US areas.

The sequencing input was PBMCs or T cells enriched from blood (not recorded which). This chain connects TRBV5-4 to TRBJ1-2; 7 bases are a match to TRBD1. This TCR was recovered from a man between 18 and 35 years old who had recovered from COVID-19. The CDR3 spells CASSSGTDYGYTF. DNA of the CDR3: TGTGCCAGCAGCTCGGGGACAGACTATGGCTACACCTTC.